This T cell receptor beta chain was found in a study of Ad26.COV2.S vaccination and SARS-CoV-2 variants. Study information: In the study, Ad26.COV2.S was injected intramuscularly once, or twice 56 days apart. Study-wide points: For non-spike TCRs, breadth in vaccine recipients resembled that in placebo recipients.

Treatment here: about 20 received Ad26.COV2.S at low or high dose, single or two shots; roughly five received placebo; per-sample allocation not given. At day 63 after the first vaccine or placebo injection, samples were drawn. Based in Boston, the donor was an adult of 18-55 years. Using immunoSEQ multiplex PCR, the repertoire was profiled, and TCRdb retains in-frame clones only, with some absent. This table holds about 330,000 clones, 85% to 90% found once. With respect to this clone: Antigen: not known.

The receptor's source is a person aged 18-65 years who received the Ad26.COV2.S COVID-19 vaccine or a placebo. This specimen was peripheral blood, taken in a trial of Ad26.COV2.S vaccine versus placebo.

CDR3 in amino acids: CASSLVAGGHTGELFF. The CDR3 region has the DNA TGTGCCAGCAGCTTAGTAGCGGGGGGGCACACCGGGGAGCTGTTTTTT. This chain links TRBV11-2 with TRBJ2-2, with 11 bases that match TRBD2. The CDR3 runs to 16 residues. Germline values: CDR1 SGHAT, CDR2 FQNNGV. The V segment lost 1 base and the J segment 3 bases; nucleotides outside the gene matches: 1.